This is a list of T cell receptor beta chains from one sample in a study of T-cell reconstitution after alpha-beta-depleted transplantation in children. TCRdb re-called the PCR reads with MiXCR, one entry per CDR3 protein. The sample has around 300,000 distinct CDR3 sequences, around a tenth seen once. The material sequenced was PBMCs, taken before TCRalphabeta/CD19-depleted stem cell transplant. The source is a boy in the first two years of life with acute myeloid leukemia, due to receive a stem cell transplant. CDR3s include the opening cysteine and the closing phenylalanine or tryptophan. D genes are given only for firm matches. The listing skips clone size in some rows; elsewhere it reads once, few, many or a size class.

CDR3 length: 15; J gene: TRBJ2-5; V gene: TRBV28; clone size: many; D gene: .; CDR3 DNA: TGTGCCAGCAGTTTATCCGAGACTAGGGGAGAGACCCAGTACTTC; CDR3 protein: CASSLSETRGETQYF
CDR3 length: 16; J gene: TRBJ2-7; V gene: TRBV5-1; clone size: .; D gene: TRBD2; CDR3 DNA: TGCGCCAGCACCTTTTCGAGCGGGGCGGCATCCTACGAGCAGTACTTC; CDR3 protein: CASTFSSGAASYEQYF
CDR3 length: 15; J gene: TRBJ2-7; V gene: TRBV5-1; clone size: many; D gene: .; CDR3 DNA: TGCGCCAGCAGCTTGGCCAACCTACAGGGGAGGGAGCAGTACTTC; CDR3 protein: CASSLANLQGREQYF
CDR3 length: 13; J gene: TRBJ1-4; V gene: TRBV10-3; clone size: many; D gene: .; CDR3 DNA: TGTGCCATCAGCGAGGACAGTAATGAAAAACTGTTTTTT; CDR3 protein: CAISEDSNEKLFF
CDR3 length: 13; J gene: TRBJ1-5; V gene: TRBV5-1; clone size: few; D gene: .; CDR3 DNA: TGCGCCAGCAGCTTGGCAGGGGAGAGGCCCCAGCATTTT; CDR3 protein: CASSLAGERPQHF
CDR3 length: 14; J gene: TRBJ2-3; V gene: TRBV20-1; clone size: .; D gene: .; CDR3 DNA: TGCAGTGCTAGTGGAGAAGGCCCCCCAGATACGCAGTATTTT; CDR3 protein: CSASGEGPPDTQYF
CDR3 length: 21; J gene: TRBJ2-3; V gene: TRBV15; clone size: .; D gene: TRBD2; CDR3 DNA: TGTGCCACCAGCAGCGGGGGTCCTAGGGCTAGCGGGGGGGCTGGCACAGATACGCAGTATTTT; CDR3 protein: CATSSGGPRASGGAGTDTQYF
CDR3 length: 15; J gene: TRBJ2-3; V gene: TRBV5-1; clone size: many; D gene: .; CDR3 DNA: TGCGCCAGCAGCTTCGCGCAGGGTGAAGCAGATACGCAGTATTTT; CDR3 protein: CASSFAQGEADTQYF
CDR3 length: 13; J gene: TRBJ2-2; V gene: TRBV28; clone size: many; D gene: .; CDR3 DNA: TGTGCCAGCAGTGTTGACAGTGGCGGGGAGCTGTTTTTT; CDR3 protein: CASSVDSGGELFF
CDR3 length: 15; J gene: TRBJ2-7; V gene: TRBV2; clone size: .; D gene: .; CDR3 DNA: TGTGCCAGCAGTGAACCGGGACTCCGCGCCTACGAGCAGTACTTC; CDR3 protein: CASSEPGLRAYEQYF
CDR3 length: 12; J gene: TRBJ2-1; V gene: TRBV30; clone size: once; D gene: .; CDR3 DNA: TGTGCCTGGAATCGGGCCCTCAATGAGCAGTTCTTC; CDR3 protein: CAWNRALNEQFF
CDR3 length: 16; J gene: TRBJ1-3; V gene: TRBV7-9; clone size: many; D gene: TRBD1; CDR3 DNA: TGTGCCAGCAGCTCCCCGGACAGGACGGCTGGAAACACCATATATTTT; CDR3 protein: CASSSPDRTAGNTIYF
CDR3 length: 15; J gene: TRBJ2-3; V gene: TRBV7-9; clone size: many; D gene: .; CDR3 DNA: TGTGCCAGCAGCTCCCGGGGGATTAGCACAGATACGCAGTATTTT; CDR3 protein: CASSSRGISTDTQYF
CDR3 length: 16; J gene: TRBJ1-2; V gene: TRBV11-3; clone size: many; D gene: .; CDR3 DNA: TGTGCCAGCAGCTTAGGGCCGGCAGGGGATGACTATGGCTACACCTTC; CDR3 protein: CASSLGPAGDDYGYTF
CDR3 length: 15; J gene: TRBJ1-1; V gene: TRBV28; clone size: many; D gene: TRBD1; CDR3 DNA: TGTGCCAGCTGGGGGTACCGGGACAGGGGGGGTGAAGCTTTCTTT; CDR3 protein: CASWGYRDRGGEAFF
CDR3 length: 14; J gene: TRBJ1-1; V gene: TRBV20-1; clone size: many; D gene: .; CDR3 DNA: TGCAGTGCTAGGCGGGAATTCTCGAACACTGAAGCTTTCTTT; CDR3 protein: CSARREFSNTEAFF
CDR3 length: 15; J gene: TRBJ2-7; V gene: TRBV5-1; clone size: many; D gene: .; CDR3 DNA: TGCGCCAGCAGCCCAAAGGTCGGGGGCGCCTACGAGCAGTACTTC; CDR3 protein: CASSPKVGGAYEQYF
CDR3 length: 15; J gene: TRBJ2-7; V gene: TRBV9; clone size: many; D gene: .; CDR3 DNA: TGTGCCAGCAGCGTAGTGAAGGGGCCATCCTACGAGCAGTACTTC; CDR3 protein: CASSVVKGPSYEQYF
CDR3 length: 12; J gene: TRBJ2-3; V gene: TRBV11-2; clone size: many; D gene: .; CDR3 DNA: TGTGCCAGCAGCTTTACAGGAGATACGCAGTATTTT; CDR3 protein: CASSFTGDTQYF
CDR3 length: 12; J gene: TRBJ1-1; V gene: TRBV7-9; clone size: .; D gene: .; CDR3 DNA: TGTGCCAGCAGCTTAATCGGGGCTGAAGCTTTCTTT; CDR3 protein: CASSLIGAEAFF
CDR3 length: 13; J gene: TRBJ2-7; V gene: TRBV12-3/TRBV12-4; clone size: many; D gene: .; CDR3 DNA: TGTGCCAGCAGCAGGCTTACAGGGCTCAGGCAGTACTTC; CDR3 protein: CASSRLTGLRQYF
CDR3 length: 14; J gene: TRBJ2-1; V gene: TRBV12-3/TRBV12-4; clone size: many; D gene: .; CDR3 DNA: TGTGCCAGCACCCTCAGGCCTAGCGACAATGAGCAGTTCTTC; CDR3 protein: CASTLRPSDNEQFF
CDR3 length: 20; J gene: TRBJ2-7; V gene: TRBV5-1; clone size: many; D gene: TRBD2; CDR3 DNA: TGCGCCAGCAGCTCGGGACAGGCGACCCTCACTAGCGGGAGAAGTGGGGAGCAGTACTTC; CDR3 protein: CASSSGQATLTSGRSGEQYF
CDR3 length: 15; J gene: TRBJ1-1; V gene: TRBV28; clone size: many; D gene: .; CDR3 DNA: TGTGCCAGCAGTTTTACCCCAACAGTGAACACTGAAGCTTTCTTT; CDR3 protein: CASSFTPTVNTEAFF
CDR3 length: 18; J gene: TRBJ2-6; V gene: TRBV15; clone size: many; D gene: TRBD1; CDR3 DNA: TGTGCCACCAGCAGAGCCCGGGACAGGGGATCTGGGGCCAACGTCCTGACTTTC; CDR3 protein: CATSRARDRGSGANVLTF
CDR3 length: 16; J gene: TRBJ2-1; V gene: TRBV11-2; clone size: many; D gene: .; CDR3 DNA: TGTGCCAGCAGCTTAATCAGGGGGCGGACTAGAAATGAGCAGTTCTTC; CDR3 protein: CASSLIRGRTRNEQFF
CDR3 length: 12; J gene: TRBJ1-3; V gene: TRBV28; clone size: many; D gene: .; CDR3 DNA: TGTGCCAGCCAGTTCTCTGGAAACACCATATATTTT; CDR3 protein: CASQFSGNTIYF
CDR3 length: 18; J gene: TRBJ2-4; V gene: TRBV10-3; clone size: many; D gene: TRBD2; CDR3 DNA: TGTGCCATCAGTGAGTCGACAAGGACTAGCGGGAGTGGGAACATTCAGTACTTC; CDR3 protein: CAISESTRTSGSGNIQYF
CDR3 length: 16; J gene: TRBJ2-1; V gene: TRBV7-9; clone size: few; D gene: TRBD1; CDR3 DNA: TGTGCCAGCAGCGCTCACTCGGACAGGGGGCGGAATGAGCAGTTCTTC; CDR3 protein: CASSAHSDRGRNEQFF
CDR3 length: 15; J gene: TRBJ1-1; V gene: TRBV5-1; clone size: many; D gene: .; CDR3 DNA: TGCGCCAGCAGCAACGATGGACAGAAGAACACTGAAGCTTTCTTT; CDR3 protein: CASSNDGQKNTEAFF
CDR3 length: 15; J gene: TRBJ2-7; V gene: TRBV20-1; clone size: .; D gene: TRBD1; CDR3 DNA: TGCAGTGCTAGAGATATGACAGGGGAACACTACGAGCAGTACTTC; CDR3 protein: CSARDMTGEHYEQYF
CDR3 length: 15; J gene: TRBJ1-5; V gene: TRBV7-2; clone size: few; D gene: .; CDR3 DNA: TGTGCCAGCAGCTTAGGACCCTCGGTCCGTCAGCCCCAGCATTTT; CDR3 protein: CASSLGPSVRQPQHF
CDR3 length: 16; J gene: TRBJ2-5; V gene: TRBV10-2; clone size: few; D gene: TRBD1; CDR3 DNA: TGCGCCAGCAGATTCTCCGGGACAGGGGGACAAGAGACCCAGTACTTC; CDR3 protein: CASRFSGTGGQETQYF
CDR3 length: 15; J gene: TRBJ1-4; V gene: TRBV5-1; clone size: many; D gene: TRBD1; CDR3 DNA: TGCGCCAGCAGCTTGGCAGGGACAGGGCTCGAAAAACTGTTTTTT; CDR3 protein: CASSLAGTGLEKLFF
CDR3 length: 14; J gene: TRBJ2-2; V gene: TRBV5-1; clone size: .; D gene: .; CDR3 DNA: TGCGCCAGCAGAAATGAGGGGAACACCGGGGAGCTGTTTTTT; CDR3 protein: CASRNEGNTGELFF
CDR3 length: 16; J gene: TRBJ1-1; V gene: TRBV4-1; clone size: .; D gene: .; CDR3 DNA: TGCGCCAGCAGCACAACAAGGGGTCCGGTGAACACTGAAGCTTTCTTT; CDR3 protein: CASSTTRGPVNTEAFF
CDR3 length: 14; J gene: TRBJ2-5; V gene: TRBV12-3/TRBV12-4; clone size: many; D gene: TRBD1; CDR3 DNA: TGTGCCAGCAGTTTGAGGGACAGAGAAGAGACCCAGTACTTC; CDR3 protein: CASSLRDREETQYF